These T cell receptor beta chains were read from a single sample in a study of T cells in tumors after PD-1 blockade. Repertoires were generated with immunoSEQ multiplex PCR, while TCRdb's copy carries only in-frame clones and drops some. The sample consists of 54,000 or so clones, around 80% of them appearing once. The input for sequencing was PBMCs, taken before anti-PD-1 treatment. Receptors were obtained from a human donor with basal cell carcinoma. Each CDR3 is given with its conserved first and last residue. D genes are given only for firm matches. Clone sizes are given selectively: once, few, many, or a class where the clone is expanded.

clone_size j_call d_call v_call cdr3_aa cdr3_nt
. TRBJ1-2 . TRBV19 CASSISAGRRNYGYTF TGTGCCAGTAGTATATCAGCGGGCAGGAGAAACTATGGCTACACCTTC
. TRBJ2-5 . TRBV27 CASSRFWGVRETQYF TGTGCCAGCAGCCGTTTTTGGGGGGTGAGGGAGACCCAGTACTTC
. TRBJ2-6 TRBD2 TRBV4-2 CASSRLAGGPSFPGANVLTF TGTGCCAGCAGCCGGCTAGCGGGGGGGCCGAGTTTTCCTGGGGCCAACGTCCTGACTTTC
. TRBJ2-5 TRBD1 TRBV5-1 CASSPGTGFQETQYF TGCGCCAGCAGCCCGGGGACAGGCTTCCAAGAGACCCAGTACTTC
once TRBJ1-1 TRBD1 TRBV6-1 CASSERGRQSEAFF TGTGCCAGCAGTGAAAGGGGGCGGCAAAGTGAAGCTTTCTTT
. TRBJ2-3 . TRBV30 CAWRGLVALDTQYF TGTGCCTGGAGGGGGTTAGTCGCCTTAGATACGCAGTATTTT
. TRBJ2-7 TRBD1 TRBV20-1 CSASWQGARNYEQYF TGCAGTGCTAGTTGGCAGGGGGCCCGAAACTACGAGCAGTACTTC
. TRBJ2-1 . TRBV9 CASSVSWGYDNEQFF TGTGCCAGCAGCGTAAGTTGGGGCTATGACAATGAGCAGTTCTTC
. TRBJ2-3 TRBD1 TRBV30 CAWSTRDSRFWSDTQYF TGTGCCTGGAGTACTAGGGACAGCCGCTTTTGGTCCGATACGCAGTATTTT
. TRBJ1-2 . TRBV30 CAWSEGVGYTF TGTGCCTGGAGTGAGGGGGTCGGCTACACCTTC
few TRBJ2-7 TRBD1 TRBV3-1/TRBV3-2 CASSRTGGVHEQYF TGTGCCAGCAGCCGGACAGGGGGAGTCCACGAGCAGTACTTC
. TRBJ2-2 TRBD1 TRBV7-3 CASTRTGSTGELFF TGTGCCAGCACACGGACAGGGAGCACCGGGGAGCTGTTTTTT
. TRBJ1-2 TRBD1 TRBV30 CAWKRQGLNLNYGYTF TGTGCCTGGAAGCGACAGGGACTAAATCTTAACTATGGCTACACCTTC
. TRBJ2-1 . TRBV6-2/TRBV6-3 CASSNQRQEQFF TGTGCCAGCAGCAACCAGCGGCAGGAGCAGTTCTTC
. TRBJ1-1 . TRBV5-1 CASSLVTVNTEAFF TGCGCCAGCAGCTTGGTTACGGTGAACACTGAAGCTTTCTTT
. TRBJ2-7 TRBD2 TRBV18 CASSRSGGPSYEQYF TGTGCCAGCTCTCGCAGCGGGGGCCCCTCCTACGAGCAGTACTTC
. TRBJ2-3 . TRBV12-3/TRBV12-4 CASSPAGTQYF TGTGCCAGCAGTCCGGCGGGTACGCAGTATTTT
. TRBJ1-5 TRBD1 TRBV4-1 CASSLTGQGANNQPQHF TGCGCCAGCAGCCTTACCGGACAGGGGGCAAACAATCAGCCCCAGCATTTT
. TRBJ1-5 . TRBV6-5 CASSPSTGDQPQHF TGTGCCAGCAGTCCCTCGACAGGAGATCAGCCCCAGCATTTT
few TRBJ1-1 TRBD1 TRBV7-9 CASSSAAAGGRAFF TGTGCCAGCAGCTCCGCCGCCGCAGGGGGAAGAGCTTTCTTT
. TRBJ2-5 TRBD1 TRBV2 CASRAGTGVGVQETQYF TGTGCCAGCAGAGCCGGGACAGGGGTGGGAGTTCAAGAGACCCAGTACTTC
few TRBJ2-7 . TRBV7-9 CASSLAGPGEQYF TGTGCCAGCAGCTTGGCAGGACCGGGGGAGCAGTACTTC
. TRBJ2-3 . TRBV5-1 CASNRDQSTDTQYF TGCGCCAGCAACCGGGACCAGAGCACAGATACGCAGTATTTT
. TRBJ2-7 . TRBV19 CASSIGQGTPYEQYF TGTGCCAGTAGTATAGGCCAAGGGACCCCCTACGAGCAGTACTTC
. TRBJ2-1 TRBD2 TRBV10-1 CASSRGLVDEQFF TGCGCCAGCAGCCGCGGACTAGTTGATGAGCAGTTCTTC
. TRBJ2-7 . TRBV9 CASSAVAESPYEQYF TGTGCCAGCAGCGCTGTAGCGGAATCCCCCTACGAGCAGTACTTC
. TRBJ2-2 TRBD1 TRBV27 CASSLWPGGPGELFF TGTGCCAGCAGTTTATGGCCAGGGGGACCCGGGGAGCTGTTTTTT
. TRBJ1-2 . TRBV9 CASSVSVLEGYGYTF TGTGCCAGCAGCGTATCGGTTTTGGAGGGCTATGGCTACACCTTC
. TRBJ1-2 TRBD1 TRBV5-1 CASSLANRGQVTEEGYTF TGCGCCAGCAGCTTGGCCAATAGGGGACAGGTCACGGAGGAGGGCTACACCTTC
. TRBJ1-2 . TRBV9 CASSVVEDYGYTF TGTGCCAGCAGCGTAGTAGAGGACTATGGCTACACCTTC
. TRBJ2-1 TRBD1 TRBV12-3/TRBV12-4 CASVQNRGREQFF TGTGCCAGCGTTCAAAACAGGGGCCGCGAGCAGTTCTTC
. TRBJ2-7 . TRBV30 CAWSEGAGEQYF TGTGCCTGGAGTGAGGGAGCTGGTGAGCAGTACTTC
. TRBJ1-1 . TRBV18 CASSGDRVLNTEAFF TGTGCCAGCTCAGGGGACCGGGTTCTGAACACTGAAGCTTTCTTT
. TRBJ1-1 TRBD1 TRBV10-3 CASDRGGNTEAFF TGTGCCAGTGACAGGGGGGGGAACACTGAAGCTTTCTTT
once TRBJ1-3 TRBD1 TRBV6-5 CASRRTGESYTIYF TGTGCCAGCCGGAGGACAGGGGAATCCTACACCATATATTTT